This TCR beta chain appears in the sequencing data of a study of early T cells in non-severe SARS-CoV-2 infection. As for the study in general: Bulk RNA taken from unsorted whole blood was sequenced, leaving chains unpaired.

TCRdb called the 5' RACE reads again in MiXCR, with one record for every CDR3 protein. This table has fewer than 65,000 distinct CDR3 sequences, over 7% appearing once. Germline lookup yields CDR1 DFQATT and CDR2 SNEGSKA (reference sequence). CDR3 size: 12 residues. Trimming removed 1 base from V and 4 bases from J, with 6 bases in between. The TCR sequence derives from an adult who was a healthcare worker with PCR-confirmed SARS-CoV-2 infection or an uninfected control (not recorded which). The chain uses TRBV20-1 and TRBJ2-3; D remains ambiguous. The sequencing input was whole blood. CDR3 bases: TGCAGTGCTAGAGTTGGGGCAGATACGCAGTATTTT. Its protein product is CSARVGADTQYF.